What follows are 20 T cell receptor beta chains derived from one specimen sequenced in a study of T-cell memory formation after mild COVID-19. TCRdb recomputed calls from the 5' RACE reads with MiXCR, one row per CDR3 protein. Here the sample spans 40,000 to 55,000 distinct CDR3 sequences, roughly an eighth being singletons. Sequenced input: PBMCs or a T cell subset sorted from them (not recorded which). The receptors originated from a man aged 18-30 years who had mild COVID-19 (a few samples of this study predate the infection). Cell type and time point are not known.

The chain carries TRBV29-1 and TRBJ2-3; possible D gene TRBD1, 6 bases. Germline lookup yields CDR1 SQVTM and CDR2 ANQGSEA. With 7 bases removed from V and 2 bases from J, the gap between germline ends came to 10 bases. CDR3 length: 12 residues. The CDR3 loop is CSARTDTDTQYF. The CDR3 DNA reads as TGCAGCGCCCGGACAGACACAGATACGCAGTATTTT.

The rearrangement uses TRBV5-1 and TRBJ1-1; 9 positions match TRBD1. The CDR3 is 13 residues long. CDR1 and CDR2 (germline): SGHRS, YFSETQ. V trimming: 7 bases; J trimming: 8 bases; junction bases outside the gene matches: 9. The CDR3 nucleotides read TGCGCCAGCTACCGGGACAGGGCCAAGGAAGCTTTCTTT. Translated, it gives CASYRDRAKEAFF.

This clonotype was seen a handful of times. The CDR3 DNA reads TGTGCCAGCAGCTTAGATGGGGTATTAGATACGCAGTATTTT. This gives the protein CASSLDGVLDTQYF. This chain links TRBV7-2 with TRBJ2-3, with no clear D. Germline-derived CDR1 and CDR2 are SGHTA and FQGNSA. Between the trimmed V and J ends, which lost 1 base and 5 bases, there was a span of 10 bases. This CDR3 contains 14 residues.

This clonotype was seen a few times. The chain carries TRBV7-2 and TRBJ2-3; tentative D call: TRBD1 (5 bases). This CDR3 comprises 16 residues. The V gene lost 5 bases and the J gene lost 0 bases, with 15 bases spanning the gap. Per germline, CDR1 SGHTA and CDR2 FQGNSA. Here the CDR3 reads CASSPLGVFSTDTQYF. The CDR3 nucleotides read TGTGCCAGCAGCCCGCTAGGGGTGTTTAGCACAGATACGCAGTATTTT.

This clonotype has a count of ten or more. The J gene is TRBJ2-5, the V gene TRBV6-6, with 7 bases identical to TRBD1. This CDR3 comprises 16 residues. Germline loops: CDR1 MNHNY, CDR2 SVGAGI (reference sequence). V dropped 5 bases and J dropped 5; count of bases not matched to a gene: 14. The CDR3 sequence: CASSKGQSISLETQYF. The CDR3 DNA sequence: TGTGCCAGCAGTAAGGGACAGTCAATCTCCCTTGAGACCCAGTACTTC.

The CDR3 DNA is TGTGCCAGCAGCCTGCCCCCGGGGACTGAAGCTTTCTTT. Amino acid sequence: CASSLPPGTEAFF. The chain combines TRBV5-6 with TRBJ1-1, with D hard to call. The CDR3 has 13 residues. The V gene's germline CDR1 is SGHDT and CDR2 YYEEEE. V lost 4 bases and J lost 5, with 12 bases in between.

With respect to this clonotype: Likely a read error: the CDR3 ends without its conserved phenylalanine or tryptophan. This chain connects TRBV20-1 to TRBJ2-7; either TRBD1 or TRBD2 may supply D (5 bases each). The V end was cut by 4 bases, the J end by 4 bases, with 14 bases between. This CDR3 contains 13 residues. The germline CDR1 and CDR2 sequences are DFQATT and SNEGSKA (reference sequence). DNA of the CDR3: TGCAGTGCTACGCTCCGGGACCCTTACGAGCAGTACTTA. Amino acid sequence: CSATLRDPYEQYL.

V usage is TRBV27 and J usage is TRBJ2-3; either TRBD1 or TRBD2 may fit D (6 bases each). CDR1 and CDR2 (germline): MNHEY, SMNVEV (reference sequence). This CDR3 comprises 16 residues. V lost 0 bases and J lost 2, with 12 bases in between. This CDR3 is CASSLSIRGATDTQYF. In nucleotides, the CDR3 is TGTGCCAGCAGTTTATCGATTAGGGGGGCCACAGATACGCAGTATTTT.

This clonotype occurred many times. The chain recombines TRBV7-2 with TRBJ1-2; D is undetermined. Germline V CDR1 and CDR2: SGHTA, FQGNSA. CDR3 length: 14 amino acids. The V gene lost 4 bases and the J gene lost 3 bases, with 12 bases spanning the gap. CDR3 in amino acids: CASSSEQTDYGYTF. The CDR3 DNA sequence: TGTGCCAGCAGCTCCGAACAGACGGACTATGGCTACACCTTC.

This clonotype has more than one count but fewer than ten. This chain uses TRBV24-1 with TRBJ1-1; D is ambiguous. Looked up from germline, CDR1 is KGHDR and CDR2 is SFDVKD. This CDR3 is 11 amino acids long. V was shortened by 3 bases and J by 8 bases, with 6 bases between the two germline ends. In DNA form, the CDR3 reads TGTGCCACCAGTGATGGAGTGGAAGCTTTCTTT. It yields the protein CATSDGVEAFF.

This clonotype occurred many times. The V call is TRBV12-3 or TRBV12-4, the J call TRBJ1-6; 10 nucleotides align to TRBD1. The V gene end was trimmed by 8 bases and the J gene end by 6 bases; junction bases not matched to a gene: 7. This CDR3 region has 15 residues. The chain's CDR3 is CASRTGTGVNSPLHF. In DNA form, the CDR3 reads TGTGCCAGCCGTACCGGGACAGGGGTTAATTCACCCCTCCACTTT.

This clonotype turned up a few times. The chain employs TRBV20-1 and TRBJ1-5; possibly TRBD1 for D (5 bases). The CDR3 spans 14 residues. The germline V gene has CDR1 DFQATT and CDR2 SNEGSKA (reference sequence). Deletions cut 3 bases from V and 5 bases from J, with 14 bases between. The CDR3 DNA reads TGCAGTGCTAGGACAGCAACTAACCATCAGCCCCAGCATTTT. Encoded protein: CSARTATNHQPQHF.

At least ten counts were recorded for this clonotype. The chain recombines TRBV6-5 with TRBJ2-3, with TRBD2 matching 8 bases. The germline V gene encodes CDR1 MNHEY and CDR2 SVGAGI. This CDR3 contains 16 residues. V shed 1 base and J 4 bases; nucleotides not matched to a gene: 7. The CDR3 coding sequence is TGTGCCAGCAGTTACTGGGCGGGGGGACTGGCAGATACGCAGTATTTT. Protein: CASSYWAGGLADTQYF.

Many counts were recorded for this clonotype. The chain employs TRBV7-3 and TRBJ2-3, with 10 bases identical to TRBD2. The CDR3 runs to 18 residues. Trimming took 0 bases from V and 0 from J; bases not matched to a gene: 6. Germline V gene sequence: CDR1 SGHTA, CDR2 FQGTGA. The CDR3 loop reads CASSLTSGGLSSTDTQYF. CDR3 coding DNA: TGTGCCAGCAGCTTAACTAGCGGGGGGCTTTCTAGCACAGATACGCAGTATTTT.

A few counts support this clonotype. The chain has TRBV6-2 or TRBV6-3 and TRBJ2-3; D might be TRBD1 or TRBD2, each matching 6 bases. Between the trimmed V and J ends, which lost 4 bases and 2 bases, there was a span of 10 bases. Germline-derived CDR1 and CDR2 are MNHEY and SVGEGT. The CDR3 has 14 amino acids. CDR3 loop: CASSWGALTDTQYF. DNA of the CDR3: TGTGCCAGCAGTTGGGGGGCACTCACAGATACGCAGTATTTT.

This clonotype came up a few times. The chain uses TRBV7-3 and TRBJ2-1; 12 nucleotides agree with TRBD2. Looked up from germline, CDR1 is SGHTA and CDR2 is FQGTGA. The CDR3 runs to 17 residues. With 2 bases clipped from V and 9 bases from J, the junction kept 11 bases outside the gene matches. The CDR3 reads CASSLHSGLAGTGEQFF. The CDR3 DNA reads TGTGCCAGCAGCTTACATAGCGGACTAGCGGGGACGGGTGAGCAGTTCTTC.

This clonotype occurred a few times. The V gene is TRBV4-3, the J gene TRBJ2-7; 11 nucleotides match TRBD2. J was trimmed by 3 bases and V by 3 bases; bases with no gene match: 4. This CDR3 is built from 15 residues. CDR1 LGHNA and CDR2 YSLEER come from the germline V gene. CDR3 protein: CASSHSGLAGYEQYF. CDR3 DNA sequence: TGCGCCAGCAGCCATTCAGGACTAGCGGGCTACGAGCAGTACTTC.

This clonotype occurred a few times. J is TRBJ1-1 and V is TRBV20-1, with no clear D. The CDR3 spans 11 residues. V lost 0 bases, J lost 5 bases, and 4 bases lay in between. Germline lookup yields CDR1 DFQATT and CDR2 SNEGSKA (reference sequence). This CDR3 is CSARESTEAFF. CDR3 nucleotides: TGCAGTGCTAGAGAATCGACTGAAGCTTTCTTT.

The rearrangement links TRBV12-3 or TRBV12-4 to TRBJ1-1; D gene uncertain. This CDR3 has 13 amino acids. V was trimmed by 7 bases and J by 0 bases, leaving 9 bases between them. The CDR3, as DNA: TGTGCCAGCACCCAGCTACTGAACACTGAAGCTTTCTTT. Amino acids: CASTQLLNTEAFF.

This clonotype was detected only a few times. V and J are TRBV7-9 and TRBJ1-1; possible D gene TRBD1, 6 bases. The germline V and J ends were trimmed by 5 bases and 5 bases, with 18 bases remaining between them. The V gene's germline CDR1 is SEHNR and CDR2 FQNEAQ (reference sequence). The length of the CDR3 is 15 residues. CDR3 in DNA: TGTGCCAGCAGCCGTACCGGCGGGGGGCTGACTGAAGCTTTCTTT. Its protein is CASSRTGGGLTEAFF.